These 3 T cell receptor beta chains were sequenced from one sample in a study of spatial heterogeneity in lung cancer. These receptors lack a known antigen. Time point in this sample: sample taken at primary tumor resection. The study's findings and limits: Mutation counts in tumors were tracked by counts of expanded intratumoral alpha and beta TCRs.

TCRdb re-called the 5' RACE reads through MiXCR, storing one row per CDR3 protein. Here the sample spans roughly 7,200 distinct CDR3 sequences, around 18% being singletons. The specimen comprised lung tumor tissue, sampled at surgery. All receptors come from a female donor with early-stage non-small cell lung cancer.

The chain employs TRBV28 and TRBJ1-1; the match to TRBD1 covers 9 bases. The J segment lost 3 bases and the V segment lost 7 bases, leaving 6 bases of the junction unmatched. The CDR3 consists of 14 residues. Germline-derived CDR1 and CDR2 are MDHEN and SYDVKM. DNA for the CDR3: TGTGCCAGCAAGTCCGGGACAGGGTACACTGAAGCTTTCTTT. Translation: CASKSGTGYTEAFF.

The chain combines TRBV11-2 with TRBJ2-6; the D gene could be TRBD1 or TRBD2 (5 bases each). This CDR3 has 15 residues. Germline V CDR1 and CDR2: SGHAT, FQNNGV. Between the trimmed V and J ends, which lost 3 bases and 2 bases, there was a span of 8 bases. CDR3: CASSLGPAGANVLTF. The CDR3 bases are TGTGCCAGCAGCTTGGGACCCGCTGGGGCCAACGTCCTGACTTTC.

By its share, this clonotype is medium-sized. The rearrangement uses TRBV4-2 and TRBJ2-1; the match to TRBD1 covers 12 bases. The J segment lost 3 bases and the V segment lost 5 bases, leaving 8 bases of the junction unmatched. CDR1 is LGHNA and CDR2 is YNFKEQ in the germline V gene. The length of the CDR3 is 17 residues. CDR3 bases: TGTGCCAGCAGCATGCCCGGGACAGGGGGCGACTACAATGAGCAGTTCTTC. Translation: CASSMPGTGGDYNEQFF.